This TCR beta chain was sequenced during a study of tumor and adjacent non-tumor tissue in lung cancer. Overall study: Patients were aged about 30 to 85, 10 men and about 5 women, stage I to III. On average, productive TCRbeta reads reached 4 million to 5 million per sample. Overall study results and limits: Compared with tumor, normal lung showed significantly lower TCR diversity.

RNA was extracted from bulk tissue without any cell sorting. Distant lung tissue was collected more than 3 cm away from the tumor edge. About this clonotype: The target antigen is unknown.

A modified ARM-PCR protocol with three rounds of nested PCR amplified TCRbeta. TCRdb redid the calling of the multiplex PCR reads with MiXCR, one entry per CDR3 protein. This table has around 80,000 distinct CDR3 sequences, around 80% appearing once. CDR1 and CDR2 from the germline V gene are GTSNPN and SVGIG (reference sequence). The CDR3 loop spans 16 amino acids. The ends were cut back, 8 bases at V and 1 base at J, with 20 bases in the middle. The chain is built from TRBV30 and TRBJ2-2; perhaps D is TRBD1 or TRBD2 (5 bases each). The clonotype comes from a man aged 55 to 70 with non-small cell lung cancer. The source material was distant non-tumor lung tissue. The CDR3, as DNA: TGTGCCCGAGGGTCGGGACGTTCACTGAACACCGGGGAGCTGTTTTTT. Its translation: CARGSGRSLNTGELFF.